These 17 T cell receptor beta chains came from one sample sequenced in a study of cytomegalovirus exposure and HLA in healthy donors (dated by TCRdb to about 2017). Library creation used the immunoSEQ multiplex PCR assay. The multiplex PCR relied on a mix of 60 forward primers for TCR Vbeta segments and 13 reverse primers for TCR Jbeta segments. Drawn from immuneACCESS, this table holds only the in-frame rearrangements with V and J called that TCRdb kept. Clones are partly lost; checked studies trace under half to an unresolved V gene and leave the rest unexplained. The sample records about 200,000 clones, 70% of which are singletons. The biggest ten clones account for 2% to 3% of the sample. Sequenced: PBMCs. The receptors shown here come from a man in his forties in good health and CMV-seropositive.

The chain is built from TRBV2 and TRBJ1-2; TRBD1 is a possible D gene (6 bases). The germline CDR1 and CDR2 sequences are SNHLY and FYNNEI. This CDR3 has 14 amino acids. The germline V and J ends were trimmed by 9 bases and 3 bases, with 17 bases remaining between them. CDR3 residues: CARSLGGGDYGYTF. DNA for the CDR3: TGTGCCAGGTCTCTAGGGGGGGGAGACTATGGCTACACCTTC.

The chain combines TRBV6-1 with TRBJ2-7; the D gene is possibly TRBD2 (5 bases). The germline V gene has CDR1 MNHNS and CDR2 SASEGT. V lost 3 bases, J lost 1 base, and 19 bases lay in between. The CDR3 has 17 amino acids. The CDR3 nucleotides read TGTGCCAGCAGTGACCCTATATCGGGGATGAGGTCCTACGAGCAGTACTTC. Protein: CASSDPISGMRSYEQYF.

The rearrangement uses TRBV6-1 and TRBJ2-7, with 7 bases aligning to TRBD1. Germline-derived CDR1 and CDR2 are MNHNS and SASEGT. Losses at the gene ends were 6 bases for V and 3 bases for J; bases not matched to a gene: 5. This CDR3 has 13 residues. CDR3 residues: CASRGDSFYEQYF. CDR3 DNA: TGTGCCAGCAGGGGGGACAGTTTCTACGAGCAGTACTTC.

V is TRBV5-1 and J is TRBJ2-3; 7 bases agree with TRBD1. Germline V gives CDR1 SGHRS, CDR2 YFSETQ. V lost 6 bases and J lost 5; bases outside the gene matches: 6. The CDR3 has 13 amino acids. The CDR3, as DNA: TGCGCCAGCAAAGACAGGGCAAAAGATACGCAGTATTTT. Translated, it gives CASKDRAKDTQYF.

The CDR3 coding sequence is TGTGCCAGCAGGAGAGACAGCCAAGAGACCCAGTACTTC. This translates into CASRRDSQETQYF. The rearrangement links TRBV27 to TRBJ2-5, with a possible D match to TRBD1 (5 bases). The CDR3 sequence is 13 residues long. Trimming removed 6 bases at V and 1 base at J, with 9 bases between. Germline values: CDR1 MNHEY, CDR2 SMNVEV (reference sequence).

CDR3 region: CASSQGGAGAKNIQYF. DNA of the CDR3: TGTGCCAGCAGCCAAGGGGGGGCAGGGGCCAAAAACATTCAGTACTTC. This chain uses TRBV7-9 with TRBJ2-4; possible D gene TRBD2, 7 bases. The CDR3 contains 16 residues. Per the germline V gene, CDR1 is SEHNR and CDR2 is FQNEAQ (reference sequence). V was clipped by 5 bases and J by 1 base, with 15 bases between them.

This chain connects TRBV9 to TRBJ2-3; 8 bases map to TRBD2. From germline, CDR1 is SGDLS and CDR2 YYNGEE. The trim removed 2 bases at V and 0 bases at J, leaving 5 bases unmatched. This CDR3 region has 16 residues. CDR3 in amino acids: CASSVGGGPSTDTQYF. CDR3 bases: TGTGCCAGCAGCGTGGGCGGGGGGCCTAGCACAGATACGCAGTATTTT.

This clone was recorded only once. The gene calls are TRBV4-2 and TRBJ2-2; the D gene is possibly TRBD2 (6 bases). The V gene lost 0 bases and the J gene lost 6 bases, with 11 bases spanning the gap. Germline V gene data show CDR1 as LGHNA and CDR2 as YNFKEQ. This CDR3 comprises 15 residues. CDR3 sequence: CASSQDFGRAGELFF. The CDR3, as DNA: TGTGCCAGCAGCCAAGATTTCGGGAGAGCCGGGGAGCTGTTTTTT.

This clone occurred a few times. The V call is TRBV28, the J call TRBJ2-5, with TRBD1 identical over 7 bases. Unmatched junction bases numbered 9, after V lost 3 bases and J lost 2 bases. Germline loops: CDR1 MDHEN, CDR2 SYDVKM. This CDR3 contains 16 residues. This CDR3 is CASSFRPGTDQETQYF. The CDR3 DNA is TGTGCCAGCAGTTTCCGCCCCGGGACAGATCAAGAGACCCAGTACTTC.

The genes are TRBV2 and TRBJ2-6, with 11 bases fitting TRBD1. The CDR3 spans 17 residues. Germline V gene lookup returns CDR1 SNHLY and CDR2 FYNNEI. The V and J ends lost 4 bases and 3 bases, in that order; junction bases with no gene match: 5. The CDR3 DNA reads as TGTGCCAGCAGTGCCGGACAGGGGGCCGTTGGGGCCAACGTCCTGACTTTC. The encoded protein is CASSAGQGAVGANVLTF.

This clone showed up just a few times. This rearrangement joins TRBV6-1 to TRBJ1-4; 7 bases fit TRBD1. The V gene's germline CDR1 is MNHNS and CDR2 SASEGT. This CDR3 region has 15 residues. The ends lost 5 bases at V and 8 bases at J; junction bases unmatched: 11. The CDR3 reads CASSPLTGIGEKLFF. The CDR3 bases are TGTGCCAGCAGTCCCTTGACAGGGATAGGAGAAAAACTGTTTTTT.

The chain has TRBV7-2 and TRBJ1-5; D remains ambiguous. This CDR3 has 14 amino acids. Germline V gene data show CDR1 as SGHTA and CDR2 as FQGNSA. Trimming removed 4 bases from V and 7 bases from J, with 14 bases in between. The CDR3 DNA reads TGTGCCAGCAGCTCGCACACTCAACTACAGCCCCAGCATTTT. Residues: CASSSHTQLQPQHF.

This clone was detected only a few times. This chain uses TRBV27 with TRBJ1-4; possible D gene TRBD1, 5 bases. Germline V lookup: CDR1 MNHEY, CDR2 SMNVEV (reference sequence). The length of the CDR3 is 14 residues. V was shortened by 3 bases and J by 4 bases, with 9 bases between the two germline ends. CDR3 nucleotide sequence: TGTGCCAGCAGTTTGACAGCCCTTAATGAAAAACTGTTTTTT. Its translation is CASSLTALNEKLFF.

The chain combines TRBV5-6 with TRBJ1-1; the match to TRBD1 covers 7 bases. V dropped 0 bases and J dropped 0; count of bases not matched to a gene: 2. This CDR3 contains 15 residues. The germline V gene has CDR1 SGHDT and CDR2 YYEEEE. CDR3 in DNA: TGTGCCAGCAGCTTGGACAGGGGAATGAACACTGAAGCTTTCTTT. Translated: CASSLDRGMNTEAFF.

J is TRBJ1-4 and V is TRBV11-2, with D possibly being TRBD1 (5 bases). This CDR3 is 15 amino acids long. CDR1 is SGHAT, CDR2 FQNNGV, per germline. Trimming removed 4 bases from V and 10 bases from J, with 19 bases in between. In DNA, the CDR3 is TGTGCCAGCAGCTGGAGGGGCCTGGTCGCCGGAAAACTGTTTTTT. Translated: CASSWRGLVAGKLFF.

This sequence joins TRBV29-1 and TRBJ2-1; D possibly corresponds to TRBD2 (5 bases). Germline CDR1 is SQVTM and CDR2 is ANQGSEA. The CDR3 spans 14 residues. V gave up 6 bases and J gave up 0 bases, with 12 bases separating them. The chain's CDR3 is CSVDGESSYNEQFF. Written as DNA, the CDR3 is TGCAGCGTGGACGGGGAGAGCTCCTACAATGAGCAGTTCTTC.

The chain links TRBV27 to TRBJ2-5; 8 bases agree with TRBD1. Germline V CDR1 and CDR2: MNHEY, SMNVEV (reference sequence). Trimming took 4 bases from V and 11 from J; bases not matched to a gene: 15. The CDR3 runs to 15 residues. The CDR3 here is CASSYGTGVESEQYF. As DNA, the CDR3 is TGTGCCAGCAGTTACGGGACAGGAGTTGAAAGTGAGCAGTACTTC.